This T cell receptor beta chain was sequenced in a study of radiotherapy plus CTLA-4 blockade in lung cancer. Study-wide results and limits: Radiotherapy with ipilimumab was followed by blood expansion of tumor-derived clones. Alongside interferon-beta, early blood T cell clone dynamics were reportedly the best predictor of response.

Turning to this clone: Its specificity is unknown.

This CDR3 has 13 amino acids. Germline CDR1 reads SNHLY; CDR2 reads FYNNEI. V gave up 5 bases and J gave up 3 bases; unmatched junction bases: 4. Method: immunoSEQ multiplex PCR; TCRdb's copy keeps in-frame clones and lacks some. The data contain more than 95,000 clones, about 70% of them singletons. The sequence derives from a human donor with non-small cell lung cancer who had a partial response to radiotherapy plus ipilimumab. Some clones in this sample may be carry-over from other donors' samples. This chain joins TRBV2 and TRBJ2-7; 7 bases agree with TRBD1. This sample comprised peripheral blood, obtained from a patient treated with radiotherapy plus ipilimumab. The CDR3 loop is CASSNNRGYEQYF. The CDR3 DNA reads as TGTGCCAGCAGTAACAACAGGGGCTACGAGCAGTACTTC.